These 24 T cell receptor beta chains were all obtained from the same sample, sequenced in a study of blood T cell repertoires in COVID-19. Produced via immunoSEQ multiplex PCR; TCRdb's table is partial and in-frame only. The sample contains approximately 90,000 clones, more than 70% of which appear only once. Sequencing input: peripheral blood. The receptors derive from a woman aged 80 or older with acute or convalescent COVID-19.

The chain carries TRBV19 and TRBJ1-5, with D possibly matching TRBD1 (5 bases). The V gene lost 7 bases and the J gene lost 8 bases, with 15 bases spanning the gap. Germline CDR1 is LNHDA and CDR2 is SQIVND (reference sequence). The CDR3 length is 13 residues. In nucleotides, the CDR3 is TGTGCCAGTAAGGGGAGGGCCCGGGAGCCCCAGCATTTT. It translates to CASKGRAREPQHF.

The chain's CDR3 is CASSFEFYGYTF. The CDR3 DNA reads as TGTGCCAGCAGTTTCGAGTTTTATGGCTACACCTTC. The chain carries TRBV28 and TRBJ1-2; D unresolved. CDR1 and CDR2 (germline): MDHEN, SYDVKM. V shed 3 bases and J shed 5 bases, with 7 bases lying between them. This CDR3 has 12 amino acids.

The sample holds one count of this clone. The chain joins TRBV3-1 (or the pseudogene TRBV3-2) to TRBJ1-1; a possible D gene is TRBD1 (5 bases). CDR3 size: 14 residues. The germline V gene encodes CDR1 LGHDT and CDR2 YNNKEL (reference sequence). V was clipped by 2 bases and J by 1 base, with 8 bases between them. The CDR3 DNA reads TGTGCCAGCAGCCAATCAGGGCGGAACACTGAAGCTTTCTTT. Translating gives CASSQSGRNTEAFF.

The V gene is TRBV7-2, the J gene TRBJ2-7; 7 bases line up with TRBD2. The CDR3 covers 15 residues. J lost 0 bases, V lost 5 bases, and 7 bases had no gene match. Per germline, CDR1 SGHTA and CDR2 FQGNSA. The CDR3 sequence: CASSPPGLRSYEQYF. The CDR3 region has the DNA TGTGCCAGCAGCCCCCCGGGACTACGCTCCTACGAGCAGTACTTC.

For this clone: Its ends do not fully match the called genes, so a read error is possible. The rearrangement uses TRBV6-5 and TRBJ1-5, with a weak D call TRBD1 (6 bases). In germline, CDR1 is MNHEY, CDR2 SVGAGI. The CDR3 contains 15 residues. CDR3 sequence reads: CASSDSTGTEQPQHF. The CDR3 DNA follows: TGTGCCAGCAGTGACTCCACAGGGACCGAACAGCCCCAGCATTTT.

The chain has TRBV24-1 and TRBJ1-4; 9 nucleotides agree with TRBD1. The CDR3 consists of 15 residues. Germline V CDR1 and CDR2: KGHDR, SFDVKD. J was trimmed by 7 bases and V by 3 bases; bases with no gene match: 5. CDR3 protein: CATSDPGQGGEKLFF. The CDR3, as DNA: TGTGCCACCAGTGATCCGGGACAGGGAGGTGAAAAACTGTTTTTT.

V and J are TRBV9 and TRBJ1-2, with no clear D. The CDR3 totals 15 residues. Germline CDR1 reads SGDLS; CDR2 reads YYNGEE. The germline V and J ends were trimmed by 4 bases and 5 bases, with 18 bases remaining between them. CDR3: CASSSRHSDSYGYTF. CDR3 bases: TGTGCCAGCAGCTCCCGTCATTCGGACTCATATGGCTACACCTTC.

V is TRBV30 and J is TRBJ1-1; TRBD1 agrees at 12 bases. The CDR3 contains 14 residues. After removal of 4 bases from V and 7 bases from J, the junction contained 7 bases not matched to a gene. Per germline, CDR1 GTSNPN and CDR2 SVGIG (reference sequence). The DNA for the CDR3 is TGTGCCTGGACCAAGGGACAGGGGGCCGGTGAAGCTTTCTTT. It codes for CAWTKGQGAGEAFF.

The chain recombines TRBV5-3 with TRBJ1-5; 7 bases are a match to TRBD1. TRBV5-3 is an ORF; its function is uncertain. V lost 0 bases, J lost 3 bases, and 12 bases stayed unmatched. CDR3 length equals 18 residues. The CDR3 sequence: CARSLVLGGLRFNQPQHF. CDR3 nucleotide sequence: TGTGCCAGAAGCTTGGTTCTAGGGGGCTTAAGGTTCAATCAGCCCCAGCATTTT.

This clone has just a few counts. CDR3 in amino acids: CASSPNSGNEQFF. The CDR3 nucleotides read TGTGCCAGCTCACCCAATAGCGGGAATGAGCAGTTCTTC. V and J are TRBV18 and TRBJ2-1; 7 positions agree with TRBD2. The CDR3 sequence is 13 residues long. CDR1 is KGHSH and CDR2 is LQKENI in the germline V gene. V shed 3 bases and J 7 bases; nucleotides not matched to a gene: 3.

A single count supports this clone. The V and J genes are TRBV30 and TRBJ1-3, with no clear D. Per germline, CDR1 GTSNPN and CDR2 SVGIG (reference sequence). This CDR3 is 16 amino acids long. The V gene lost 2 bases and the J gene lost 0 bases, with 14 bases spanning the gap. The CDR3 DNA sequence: TGTGCCTGGAGTTTTGGGCTCCTCCGCTCTGGAAACACCATATATTTT. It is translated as CAWSFGLLRSGNTIYF.

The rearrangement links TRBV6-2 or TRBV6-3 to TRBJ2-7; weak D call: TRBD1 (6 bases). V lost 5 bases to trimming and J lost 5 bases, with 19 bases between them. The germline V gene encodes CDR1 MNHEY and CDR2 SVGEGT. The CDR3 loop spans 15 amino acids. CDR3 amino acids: CASSDPARSGDEQYF. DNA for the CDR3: TGTGCCAGCAGTGACCCCGCGAGGTCAGGGGACGAGCAGTACTTC.

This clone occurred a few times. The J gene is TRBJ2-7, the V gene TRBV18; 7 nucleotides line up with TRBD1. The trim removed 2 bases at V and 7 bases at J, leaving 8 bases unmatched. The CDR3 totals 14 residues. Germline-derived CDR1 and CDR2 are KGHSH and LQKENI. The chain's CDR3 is CASSPYAAGGEQYF. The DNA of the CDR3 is TGTGCCAGCTCACCATATGCTGCAGGGGGAGAGCAGTACTTC. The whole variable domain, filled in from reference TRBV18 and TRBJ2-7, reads NAGVMQNPRHLVRRRGQEARLRCSPMKGHSHVYWYRQLPEEGLKFMVYLQKENIIDESGMPKERFSAEFPKEGPSILRIQQVVRGDSAAYFCASSPYAAGGEQYFGPGTRLTVT.

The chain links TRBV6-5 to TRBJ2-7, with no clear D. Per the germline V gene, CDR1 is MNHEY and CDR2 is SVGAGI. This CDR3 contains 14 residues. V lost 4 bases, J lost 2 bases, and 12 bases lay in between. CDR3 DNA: TGTGCCAGCAGTTCCTCCAGTACAACCTACGAGCAGTACTTC. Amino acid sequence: CASSSSSTTYEQYF.

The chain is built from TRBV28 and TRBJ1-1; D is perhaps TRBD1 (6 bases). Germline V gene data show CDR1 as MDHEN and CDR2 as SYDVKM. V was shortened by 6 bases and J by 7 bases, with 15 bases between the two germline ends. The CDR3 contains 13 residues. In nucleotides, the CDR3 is TGTGCCAGCAGCCTAACCGACAGGTTTGAAGCTTTCTTT. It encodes CASSLTDRFEAFF.

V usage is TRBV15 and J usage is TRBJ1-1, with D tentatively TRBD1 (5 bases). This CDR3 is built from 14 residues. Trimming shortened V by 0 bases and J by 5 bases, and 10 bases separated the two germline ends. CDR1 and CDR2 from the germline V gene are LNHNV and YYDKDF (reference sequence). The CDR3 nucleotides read TGTGCCACCAGCAGAGATCGAACAGGAACTGAAGCTTTCTTT. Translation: CATSRDRTGTEAFF.

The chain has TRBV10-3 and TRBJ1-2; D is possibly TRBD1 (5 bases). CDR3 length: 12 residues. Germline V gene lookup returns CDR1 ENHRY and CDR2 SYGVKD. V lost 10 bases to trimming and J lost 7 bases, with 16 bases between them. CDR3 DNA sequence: TGTGCCACCACGGGGGGGGTAGCTGGCTACACCTTC. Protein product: CATTGGVAGYTF.

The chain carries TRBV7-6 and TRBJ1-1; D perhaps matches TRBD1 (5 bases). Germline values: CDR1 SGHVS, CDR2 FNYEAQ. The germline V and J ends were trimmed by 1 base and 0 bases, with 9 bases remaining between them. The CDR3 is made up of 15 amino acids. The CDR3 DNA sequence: TGTGCCAGCAGCTTAGGGGGGGATCTGAACACTGAAGCTTTCTTT. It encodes CASSLGGDLNTEAFF.

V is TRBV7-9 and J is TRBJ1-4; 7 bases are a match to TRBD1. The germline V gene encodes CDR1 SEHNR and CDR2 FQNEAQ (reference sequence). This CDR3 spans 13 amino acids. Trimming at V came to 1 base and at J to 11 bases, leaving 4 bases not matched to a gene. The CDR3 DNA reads TGTGCCAGCAGCTTAGGACCCAGGGGGAAACTGTTTTTT. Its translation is CASSLGPRGKLFF. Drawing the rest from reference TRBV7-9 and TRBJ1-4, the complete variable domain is DTGVSQNPRHKITKRGQNVTFRCDPISEHNRLYWYRQTLGQGPEFLTYFQNEAQLEKSRLLSDRFSAERPKGSFSTLEIQRTEQGDSAMYLCASSLGPRGKLFFGSGTQLSVL.

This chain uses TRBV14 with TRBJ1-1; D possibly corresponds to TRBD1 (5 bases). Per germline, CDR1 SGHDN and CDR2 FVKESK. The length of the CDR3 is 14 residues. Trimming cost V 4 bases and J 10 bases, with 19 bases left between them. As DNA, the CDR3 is TGTGCCAGCAGCCTCATAACAGGTTCCGGTGGAGCTTTCTTT. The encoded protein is CASSLITGSGGAFF.

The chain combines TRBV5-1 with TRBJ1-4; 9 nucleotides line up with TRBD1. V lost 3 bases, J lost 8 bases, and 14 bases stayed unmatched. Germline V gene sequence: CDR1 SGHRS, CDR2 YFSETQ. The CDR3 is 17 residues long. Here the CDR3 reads CASSSSYPGQGKEKLFF. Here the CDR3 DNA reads TGCGCCAGCAGCTCGTCTTACCCGGGACAGGGAAAAGAAAAACTGTTTTTT.

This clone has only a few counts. Written as DNA, the CDR3 is TGTGCCAGTAGCACGGACAGGGAAGATAGCAATCAGCCCCAGCATTTT. Protein product: CASSTDREDSNQPQHF. The chain couples TRBV19 to TRBJ1-5; TRBD1 agrees at 8 bases. V shed 6 bases and J 0 bases; nucleotides not matched to a gene: 7. The CDR3 is 16 residues long. Germline CDR1 LNHDA, CDR2 SQIVND (reference sequence).

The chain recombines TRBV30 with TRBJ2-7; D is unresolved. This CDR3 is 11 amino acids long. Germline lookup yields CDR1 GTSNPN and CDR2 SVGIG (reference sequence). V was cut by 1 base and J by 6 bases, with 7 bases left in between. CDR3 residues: CAWSAAAEQYF. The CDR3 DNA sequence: TGTGCCTGGAGTGCGGCGGCCGAGCAGTACTTC.

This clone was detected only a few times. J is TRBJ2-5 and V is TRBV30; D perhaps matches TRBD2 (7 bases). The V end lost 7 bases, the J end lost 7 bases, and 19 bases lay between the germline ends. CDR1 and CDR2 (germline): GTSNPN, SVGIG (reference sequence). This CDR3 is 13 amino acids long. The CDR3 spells CASSDSGEGTQYF. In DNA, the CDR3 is TGTGCCTCGTCCGATTCAGGGGAGGGGACCCAGTACTTC. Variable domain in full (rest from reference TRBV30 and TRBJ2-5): SQTIHQWPATLVQPVGSPLSLECTVEGTSNPNLYWYRQAAGRGLQLLFYSVGIGQISSEVPQNLSASRPQDRQFILSSKKLLLSDSGFYLCASSDSGEGTQYFGPGTRLLVL.